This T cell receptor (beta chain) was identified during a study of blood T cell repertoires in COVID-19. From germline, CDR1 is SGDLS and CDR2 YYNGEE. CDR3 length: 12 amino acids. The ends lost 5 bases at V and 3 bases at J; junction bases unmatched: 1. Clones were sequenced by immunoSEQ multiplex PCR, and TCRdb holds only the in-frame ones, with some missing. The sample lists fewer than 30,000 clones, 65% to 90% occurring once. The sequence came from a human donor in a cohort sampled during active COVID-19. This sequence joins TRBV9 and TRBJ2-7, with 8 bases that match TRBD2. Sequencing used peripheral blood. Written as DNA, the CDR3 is TGTGCCAGCAGGCGGGGGGTCTACGAGCAGTACTTC. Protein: CASRRGVYEQYF.